This TCR beta chain was identified in a study of CD8+CD57+ T cells in acquired aplastic anemia. Whole-study context: Isolated CD4+ and CD8+ cells, once sorted, yielded DNA averaging roughly 3 ug.

All patients picked for sequencing had shown, by flow cytometry, an expansion of CD8+CD57+ cells. CDR1 and CDR2 from the germline V gene are WNHNN and SYGVQD (reference sequence). The CDR3 has 12 amino acids. V was shortened by 2 bases and J by 7 bases, with 9 bases between the two germline ends. Genomic DNA was employed as the template in profiling TCR beta VDJ and CDR3. TCRdb independently ran MiXCR on the reads; one entry per CDR3 protein. The data hold approximately 130,000 distinct CDR3 sequences, with approximately 40% observed a single time. The sequencing sample was made of sorted CD4+, CD8+, or CD8+CD57+ T cells (not recorded which) from PBMCs. The rearrangement uses TRBV10-1 and TRBJ2-7; no definite D call. The TCR originated in a human donor with aplastic anemia. DNA for the CDR3: TGCGCCAGCAGTGAGGATAACGGGGAGCAGTACTTC. Translated: CASSEDNGEQYF.